This TCR beta chain is drawn from a study of cytomegalovirus exposure and HLA in healthy donors. The study's findings and limits: A prior analysis recorded that most TCR beta V segments were productive about 90% or about 30% of the time.

CDR3 length: 15 amino acids. Unmatched junction bases numbered 1, after V lost 0 bases and J lost 3 bases. Germline assignment: CDR1 MNHNS and CDR2 SASEGT. This clone was seen only a few times. Its antigen is unidentified. Primers for the PCR totalled 60 Vbeta and 13 Jbeta. The repertoire was sequenced with immunoSEQ multiplex PCR; TCRdb's copy has only in-frame clones and lacks some. The repertoire consists of a few hundred thousand clones, with 60% to 80% occurring once and the leading ten covering around 2%. The sequencing sample was made of PBMCs. The sequence was collected from a man aged 18 to 35 in good health and CMV-seronegative. This sequence joins TRBV6-1 and TRBJ2-7; 11 positions agree with TRBD1. The CDR3 reads CASSEAGTGGYEQYF. As DNA, the CDR3 is TGTGCCAGCAGTGAAGCGGGGACAGGGGGCTACGAGCAGTACTTC.